This T cell receptor (beta chain) comes out of a study of identical twins. Regarding the study as a whole: Weaker excess twin sharing was observed in beta out-of-frame sequences.

Template switching (which added a universal primer site) was used, and cDNA carried unique molecular identifiers. MiXCR was run by TCRdb on the 5' RACE reads, yielding one entry per CDR3 protein. The sample has approximately 1.8 million distinct CDR3 sequences, less than 40% seen once. This CDR3 is built from 13 residues. Germline V gene sequence: CDR1 MNHEY, CDR2 SMNVEV (reference sequence). V dropped 2 bases and J dropped 8 bases, with 10 bases sitting between them. This clonotype has ten or more counts. Its antigen is not known. The chain is built from TRBV27 and TRBJ2-4; no definite D call. This TCR was recovered from a newborn girl in good health. Sequencing was performed on cord blood. Here the CDR3 reads CASSLRRRDIQYF. DNA of the CDR3: TGTGCCAGCAGTTTAAGGAGAAGGGACATTCAGTACTTC.